The 3 T cell receptor beta chains in this list originate from one sample, sequenced in a study of blood T cell repertoires in COVID-19. Libraries were prepared by immunoSEQ multiplex PCR; TCRdb keeps only in-frame clonotypes and omits some of them. The data show over 150,000 clones, with about 88% seen just once and around 7% held by the top ten. The sequenced sample consisted of PBMCs or T cells enriched from blood (not recorded which). These receptor sequences come from a man between 50 and 59 years old who had recovered from COVID-19.

The V gene is TRBV19, the J gene TRBJ2-5, with TRBD2 matching over 11 bases. Losses at the gene ends were 3 bases for V and 2 bases for J; bases not matched to a gene: 5. This CDR3 is 16 amino acids long. Looked up from germline, CDR1 is LNHDA and CDR2 is SQIVND (reference sequence). CDR3 region: CASSMALAGGQETQYF. CDR3 coding DNA: TGTGCCAGTAGTATGGCTCTAGCGGGGGGTCAAGAGACCCAGTACTTC.

V and J are TRBV11-3 and TRBJ1-2; tentatively, D is TRBD1 (6 bases). The CDR3 has 14 amino acids. Trimming pared 2 bases from V and 5 bases from J, leaving 12 bases between. Germline V gene data show CDR1 as SGHNT and CDR2 as YENEEA. DNA of the CDR3: TGTGCCAGCAGCTTATCGGGGGGGCTATATGGCTACACCTTC. Protein product: CASSLSGGLYGYTF.

This clone showed up just a few times. In nucleotides, the CDR3 is TGTGCCAGCAGCGTAGGGCAGATGAACACTGAAGCTTTCTTT. This sequence encodes CASSVGQMNTEAFF. The V call is TRBV9, the J call TRBJ1-1, with D uncertain. V shed 0 bases and J shed 0 bases, with 6 bases lying between them. In germline, CDR1 is SGDLS, CDR2 YYNGEE. This CDR3 has 14 amino acids.